Listed below are T cell receptor beta chains from one sample, sequenced in a study of blood T cells in healthy people across ages. TCRdb re-called the 5' RACE reads through MiXCR, storing one row per CDR3 protein. The profile shows 450,000 to 600,000 distinct CDR3 sequences, about 25% of them singletons. The same sample was also studied in work on T cells of mothers and their children.

Sequencing was done on a sample of blood. Receptor source: a boy younger than 10 in good health. Each CDR3 is given with its conserved first and last residue. The order of the fields is D gene, V gene, clone size, J gene, CDR3 protein, CDR3 DNA. The D gene is left open where the match is weak. Size is omitted from some rows. Given values are once, few, many or a class for expanded clones.

>-|TRBV3-1|many|TRBJ1-2
CASSPSDRGLLNGYTF
TGTGCCAGCAGCCCTTCAGACCGGGGACTACTTAATGGCTACACCTTC
>-|TRBV20-1|-|TRBJ2-2
CSANGRSTGELFF
TGCAGTGCTAATGGACGATCCACCGGGGAGCTGTTTTTT
>-|TRBV20-1|few|TRBJ1-4
CSASGGWTNEKLFF
TGCAGTGCTAGCGGGGGTTGGACTAATGAAAAACTGTTTTTT
>-|TRBV25-1|-|TRBJ2-3
CASSEGQVTSPYF
TGTGCCAGCAGTGAGGGTCAGGTGACTAGTCCGTATTTT
>-|TRBV3-1|-|TRBJ1-2
CASSPRPAYGYTF
TGTGCCAGCAGCCCGCGCCCAGCCTATGGCTACACCTTC
>-|TRBV24-1|few|TRBJ2-7
CATSDSRAYSSVQYF
TGTGCCACCAGTGATTCCAGGGCCTACAGTTCCGTGCAGTACTTC
>TRBD1|TRBV12-3/TRBV12-4|-|TRBJ2-5
CASSPEAGGRETQYF
TGTGCCAGCAGCCCCGAGGCAGGGGGCAGAGAGACCCAGTACTTC
>TRBD1|TRBV10-3|-|TRBJ1-6
CAISAGQGVSSPLHF
TGTGCCATCAGTGCCGGACAGGGGGTGAGTTCACCCCTCCACTTT
>-|TRBV5-6|-|TRBJ1-6
CASSSAGISPLHF
TGTGCCAGCAGCTCGGCAGGGATTTCACCCCTCCACTTT
>TRBD2|TRBV6-5|-|TRBJ2-1
CASSYRGLGSGSYNEQFF
TGTGCCAGCAGTTACAGGGGCCTAGGGAGCGGGAGTTACAATGAGCAGTTCTTC
>TRBD2|TRBV27|-|TRBJ2-3
CASSFFPSAGGPTDTQYF
TGTGCCAGCAGTTTTTTTCCTTCAGCGGGAGGGCCGACAGATACGCAGTATTTT
>TRBD1|TRBV7-2|few|TRBJ2-1
CASSRRGTGGFGEQFF
TGTGCCAGCAGCCGCCGCGGGACAGGGGGCTTCGGTGAGCAGTTCTTC
>TRBD2|TRBV7-2|once|TRBJ2-5
CASSYQRGKETQYF
TGTGCCAGCAGCTACCAGCGGGGAAAAGAGACCCAGTACTTC
>TRBD1|TRBV5-5|-|TRBJ2-4
CASSPDRGVGIQYF
TGTGCCAGCAGCCCTGACAGGGGCGTTGGCATTCAGTACTTC
>TRBD2|TRBV20-1|-|TRBJ2-3
CSASGTSGRRGTDTQYF
TGCAGTGCTAGTGGGACTAGCGGGAGACGGGGCACAGATACGCAGTATTTT
>-|TRBV5-1|-|TRBJ2-7
CASSWGDRTSYEQYF
TGCGCCAGCAGCTGGGGGGACAGAACTTCCTACGAGCAGTACTTC
>-|TRBV14|few|TRBJ2-1
CASRPRGYDNNEQFF
TGTGCCAGCAGACCAAGGGGGTATGACAACAATGAGCAGTTCTTC
>-|TRBV2|few|TRBJ2-6
CASGEYGPMVLTF
TGTGCCAGCGGGGAGTACGGACCAATGGTCCTGACTTTC
>TRBD1|TRBV30|-|TRBJ1-2
CAWSPGQGIYGYTF
TGTGCCTGGAGTCCGGGACAGGGAATCTATGGCTACACCTTC
>-|TRBV19|-|TRBJ1-2
CASSEGPGVGYTF
TGTGCCAGTAGCGAGGGGCCAGGGGTTGGCTACACCTTC
>TRBD1|TRBV7-6|-|TRBJ1-2
CASSPTGGADFRYTF
TGTGCCAGCAGCCCCACAGGGGGCGCGGATTTTCGCTACACCTTC
>-|TRBV29-1|-|TRBJ2-2
CSVIRDTGELFF
TGCAGCGTCATTCGTGACACCGGGGAGCTGTTTTTT
>-|TRBV6-5|few|TRBJ2-7
CASSYSVRGGSYEQYF
TGTGCCAGCAGTTACTCGGTCAGGGGCGGGTCCTACGAGCAGTACTTC
>TRBD2|TRBV12-3/TRBV12-4|-|TRBJ2-2
CASSLSREVPYRANTGELFF
TGTGCCAGCAGTTTGTCGCGGGAGGTCCCCTATCGGGCGAACACCGGGGAGCTGTTTTTT
>-|TRBV12-3/TRBV12-4|-|TRBJ2-1
CASKKRLGLNEQFF
TGTGCCAGCAAAAAAAGGCTGGGGCTGAATGAGCAGTTCTTC
>-|TRBV12-3/TRBV12-4|few|TRBJ1-2
CASSRGADGYTF
TGTGCCAGCAGTCGGGGGGCTGATGGCTACACCTTC
>TRBD2|TRBV7-9|-|TRBJ2-1
CASSLGRLARPENEQFF
TGTGCCAGCAGCTTAGGAAGACTAGCGCGGCCTGAGAATGAGCAGTTCTTC
>TRBD1|TRBV29-1|-|TRBJ2-1
CSVDLGGNDDNEQFF
TGCAGCGTTGATCTAGGGGGCAACGATGACAATGAGCAGTTCTTC
>TRBD2|TRBV11-2|few|TRBJ2-3
CASSPWTSGRWADTQYF
TGTGCCAGCAGCCCATGGACTAGCGGGAGGTGGGCAGATACGCAGTATTTT
>-|TRBV30|-|TRBJ2-7
CAWSAGARDEQYF
TGTGCCTGGAGCGCCGGGGCTCGGGACGAGCAGTACTTC
>-|TRBV24-1|-|TRBJ2-1
CATSGKTPNNEQFF
TGTGCCACCAGTGGCAAGACACCAAACAATGAGCAGTTCTTC
>TRBD1|TRBV7-3|-|TRBJ1-1
CASSSTGRVTEAFF
TGTGCCAGCAGCTCGACAGGGAGAGTTACTGAAGCTTTCTTT
>TRBD2|TRBV20-1|few|TRBJ2-7
CSAATSGSYEQYF
TGCAGTGCGGCAACTAGCGGGAGCTACGAGCAGTACTTC
>-|TRBV3-1|few|TRBJ2-5
CASSRLDSETQYF
TGTGCCAGCAGCCGATTAGACTCGGAGACCCAGTACTTC
>TRBD1|TRBV10-3|-|TRBJ1-5
CAISPGQSNQPQHF
TGTGCCATCAGTCCGGGACAGAGCAATCAGCCCCAGCATTTT
>TRBD1|TRBV4-1|-|TRBJ1-2
CASSQDFGTGTLYGYTF
TGCGCCAGCAGCCAAGATTTCGGGACAGGGACCCTATATGGCTACACCTTC
>TRBD2|TRBV6-6|-|TRBJ2-7
CASGLADSSYEQYF
TGTGCCAGCGGACTAGCGGACAGCTCCTACGAGCAGTACTTC
>-|TRBV12-3/TRBV12-4|-|TRBJ2-7
CASSLFWGGPYEQYF
TGTGCCAGCAGTTTATTCTGGGGCGGCCCCTACGAGCAGTACTTC
>TRBD2|TRBV14|few|TRBJ2-7
CASSQGSGRAYEQYF
TGTGCCAGCAGCCAAGGTAGCGGGAGGGCGTACGAGCAGTACTTC
>TRBD2|TRBV7-3|-|TRBJ2-7
CASSLTGRAFGEQYF
TGTGCCAGCAGCTTAACGGGGAGGGCCTTTGGGGAGCAGTACTTC
>-|TRBV28|-|TRBJ2-2
CASSFRGLSTGELFF
TGTGCCAGCAGTTTTAGGGGACTGTCAACCGGGGAGCTGTTTTTT
>-|TRBV7-2|-|TRBJ2-3
CASQSSLGGTQYF
TGTGCAAGCCAGTCCTCCTTGGGTGGTACGCAGTATTTT
>-|TRBV6-2/TRBV6-3|many|TRBJ2-1
CASSYYGDEQFF
TGTGCCAGCAGTTACTATGGGGATGAGCAGTTCTTC